This T cell receptor (beta chain) was sequenced in a study of identical twins. This clonotype was found many times. Each CDR3 protein gets one entry after TCRdb re-called the 5' RACE reads with MiXCR. The table lists over 500,000 distinct CDR3 sequences, 20% to 25% of them singletons. This same sample was also taken into another study, of T cells expressing NK-cell markers. In that study: Sorting in several experiments was restricted by an anti-gamma-delta TCR antibody to alpha-beta TCR T cells. In a few donors, dominant clonotypes made up roughly 28.3-65% of CD3+CD56-NKG2C+ cells. It is unclear if expanded NKG2C-expressing clones target HCMV antigens.

The receptor was derived from a woman aged 18-30 years in good health. The sample consisted of CD4+ T cells sorted from blood.

The CDR3 spells CASFEQGADTQYF. The CDR3 DNA sequence: TGTGCCAGCTTTGAGCAGGGCGCAGATACGCAGTATTTT. The rearrangement links TRBV12-3 or TRBV12-4 to TRBJ2-3, with a weak D call TRBD1 (5 bases). The CDR3 totals 13 residues. V was shortened by 8 bases and J by 4 bases, with 13 bases between the two germline ends.